These 12 T cell receptor beta chains were sequenced from one sample in a study of human T cells and chemical hapten exposure. TCRdb passed the RACE reads through MiXCR, listing each CDR3 protein once. The sample records approximately 52,000 distinct CDR3 sequences, 8.5% to 10% being singletons. This sample's time point: pre-sensitization, week 0. Treatment reported: therapeutic diphenylcyclopropenone sensitization with weekly scalp DPC. Total RNA was isolated from whole blood that had not been fractionated. Sequenced material: whole blood, taken in connection with sensitization to the hapten diphenylcyclopropenone (DPC). These receptors were obtained from a woman aged 25-40 years with alopecia areata. Some clones in this sample may be carry-over from other donors' samples.

Ten or more counts support this clonotype. The chain uses TRBV2 and TRBJ1-3; D not resolved. CDR1 is SNHLY and CDR2 is FYNNEI in the germline V gene. The V and J ends lost 10 bases and 0 bases respectively, with 10 bases between them. This CDR3 contains 13 residues. Here the CDR3 DNA reads TGTGCCATCTCTAAGAGCTCTGGAAACACCATATATTTT. It specifies CAISKSSGNTIYF.

The chain links TRBV5-8 to TRBJ1-1; TRBD1 aligns across 10 bases. The V gene's germline CDR1 is SGHTS and CDR2 YDEGEE. The V gene end was trimmed by 10 bases and the J gene end by 6 bases; junction bases not matched to a gene: 9. The length of the CDR3 is 13 residues. For the CDR3, the DNA is TGTGCCGGCCGGGACAGGGGACGTGCTGAAGCTTTCTTT. This translates into CAGRDRGRAEAFF.

The chain carries TRBV12-3 or TRBV12-4 and TRBJ1-1; 7 bases are a match to TRBD1. The length of the CDR3 is 14 residues. V dropped 2 bases and J dropped 8; count of bases not matched to a gene: 8. This CDR3 is CASSLMTGSNEAFF. Here the CDR3 DNA reads TGTGCCAGCAGTTTAATGACAGGGTCGAACGAAGCTTTCTTT.

The rearrangement links TRBV12-3 or TRBV12-4 to TRBJ1-5; 8 bases agree with TRBD1. This CDR3 contains 15 residues. The trim removed 5 bases at V and 2 bases at J, leaving 5 bases unmatched. CDR3 bases: TGTGCCAGCAGTCGGACAGGGAAGGGCAATCAGCCCCAGCATTTT. It is translated as CASSRTGKGNQPQHF.

CDR3 sequence: CASSLTSGGVDTQYF. For the CDR3, the DNA is TGTGCCAGCAGCTTAACTAGCGGGGGAGTAGATACGCAGTATTTT. The chain couples TRBV7-2 to TRBJ2-3; 11 bases are a match to TRBD2. CDR3 length: 15 residues. V shed 2 bases, J shed 5 bases, and the junction held 3 bases outside the gene matches. Per germline, CDR1 SGHTA and CDR2 FQGNSA.

This clonotype appeared many times. The rearrangement joins TRBV6-5 to TRBJ1-3; no reliable D call. Germline V gene data show CDR1 as MNHEY and CDR2 as SVGAGI. Trimming cost V 4 bases and J 2 bases, with 15 bases left between them. This CDR3 spans 16 amino acids. CDR3 in DNA: TGTGCCAGCAGTTCCGACCGACCTGCAGCTGGAAACACCATATATTTT. It specifies CASSSDRPAAGNTIYF.

V usage is TRBV7-3 and J usage is TRBJ1-1; possibly TRBD1 for D (5 bases). V was pared by 5 bases and J by 5 bases, with 12 bases between. Germline lookup yields CDR1 SGHTA and CDR2 FQGTGA. CDR3 length: 13 residues. The CDR3 is CASSAERGTEAFF. The CDR3, as DNA: TGTGCCAGCAGCGCAGAACGGGGGACTGAAGCTTTCTTT.

The table lists this clonotype with many counts. J is TRBJ2-5 and V is TRBV20-1; 13 bases match TRBD2. Germline CDR1 and CDR2: DFQATT and SNEGSKA (reference sequence). J lost 3 bases, V lost 6 bases, and 7 bases had no gene match. This CDR3 spans 15 amino acids. CDR3: CSAPGLAGIEETQYF. The CDR3 DNA follows: TGCAGTGCACCGGGACTAGCGGGGATTGAAGAGACCCAGTACTTC.

V is TRBV20-1 and J is TRBJ2-7; 11 bases line up with TRBD1. CDR1 DFQATT and CDR2 SNEGSKA come from the germline V gene (reference sequence). The J segment lost 6 bases and the V segment lost 6 bases, leaving 7 bases of the junction unmatched. The length of the CDR3 is 13 residues. CDR3 in amino acids: CSATGQGESEQYF. The CDR3 DNA is TGCAGTGCAACGGGACAGGGGGAGAGCGAGCAGTACTTC.

This clonotype has just a few counts. This chain connects TRBV12-3 or TRBV12-4 to TRBJ2-5, with TRBD1 matching 12 bases. The CDR3 sequence is 16 residues long. The V gene end was trimmed by 9 bases and the J gene end by 4 bases; junction bases not matched to a gene: 12. As DNA, the CDR3 is TGTGCCAGTGCCCGGGGACAGGGGGCGCGTTTAGAGACCCAGTACTTC. This gives the protein CASARGQGARLETQYF.

This clonotype was seen ten or more times. V gene TRBV29-1 combines with J gene TRBJ1-2; possibly TRBD1 for D (5 bases). With 1 base removed from V and 8 bases from J, the gap between germline ends came to 8 bases. The CDR3 runs 11 residues. Germline V gene lookup returns CDR1 SQVTM and CDR2 ANQGSEA. The CDR3 DNA follows: TGCAGCGTTGAAGGGGACGGCGGCTACACCTTC. Protein product: CSVEGDGGYTF.

The chain carries TRBV5-4 and TRBJ2-3; TRBD2 is a possible D gene (5 bases). Trimming stripped 7 bases from V and 4 bases from J, with 13 bases between. The length of the CDR3 is 13 residues. Germline assignment: CDR1 SGHNT and CDR2 YYREEE (reference sequence). For the CDR3, the DNA is TGTGCCAGCGGGTTCGGGGATTCAGATACGCAGTATTTT. It translates to CASGFGDSDTQYF.